This is a list of T cell receptor beta chains from one sample in a study of technical replicates of blood from four donors. Clones were read by immunoSEQ multiplex PCR, and TCRdb kept only the in-frame ones, dropping some. The sample holds 95,000 or so clones; around 95% are singletons and the top ten take around 0.3%. Sequencing used T cells isolated from PBMCs. All receptors derive from a human donor in good health. The CDR3 runs from the conserved cysteine through the conserved F or W. Each record gives: clone size, J gene, V gene, D gene, CDR3 DNA, CDR3 protein. A D gene is named only where the DNA matches it firmly. A row's size may be missing; if present it is once, few, many or a size class.

abundance: NA
j_gene: TRBJ2-7
v_gene: TRBV5-1
d_gene: NA
CDR3nt: TGCGCCAGCAGCTTAGGTCCTCTACTGGGAGGCACCTACGAGCAGTACTTC
CDR3aa: CASSLGPLLGGTYEQYF

abundance: NA
j_gene: TRBJ2-3
v_gene: TRBV2
d_gene: NA
CDR3nt: TGTGCCAGCAGTGAAGACAGATACTTCACAGATACGCAGTATTTT
CDR3aa: CASSEDRYFTDTQYF

abundance: NA
j_gene: TRBJ1-1
v_gene: TRBV2
d_gene: NA
CDR3nt: TGTGCCAGCAGTGAAGAGGGGCCGAACACTGAAGCTTTCTTT
CDR3aa: CASSEEGPNTEAFF

abundance: NA
j_gene: TRBJ2-3
v_gene: TRBV6-6
d_gene: NA
CDR3nt: TGTGCCAGCAGTTTAATGGAGTTAGATACGCAGTATTTT
CDR3aa: CASSLMELDTQYF

abundance: NA
j_gene: TRBJ1-2
v_gene: TRBV27
d_gene: NA
CDR3nt: TGTGCCAGCAGTTTATGGGGGGGCGATGTTGGCTATGGCTACACCTTC
CDR3aa: CASSLWGGDVGYGYTF

abundance: NA
j_gene: TRBJ2-7
v_gene: TRBV13
d_gene: NA
CDR3nt: TGTGCCAGCAGCTCACAGGGTGGGCTCTCCTACGAGCAGTACTTC
CDR3aa: CASSSQGGLSYEQYF

abundance: NA
j_gene: TRBJ2-5
v_gene: TRBV19
d_gene: NA
CDR3nt: TGTGCCAGTAGGGCCGGACATGCCAACCAAGAGACCCAGTACTTC
CDR3aa: CASRAGHANQETQYF

abundance: NA
j_gene: TRBJ2-7
v_gene: TRBV5-1
d_gene: TRBD1
CDR3nt: TGCGCCAGCAGGTTTACAGGGGACACCACCTACGAGCAGTACTTC
CDR3aa: CASRFTGDTTYEQYF

abundance: NA
j_gene: TRBJ2-7
v_gene: TRBV18
d_gene: TRBD2
CDR3nt: TGTGCCAGCTCAAATTACTTAACCGGACTAGCGGGAGGTTCCTACGAGCAGTACTTC
CDR3aa: CASSNYLTGLAGGSYEQYF

abundance: NA
j_gene: TRBJ2-1
v_gene: TRBV7-2
d_gene: NA
CDR3nt: TGTGCCAGCAGCTTAGGAGGGAGAAAGCAGTTCTTC
CDR3aa: CASSLGGRKQFF

abundance: NA
j_gene: TRBJ1-5
v_gene: TRBV7-9
d_gene: NA
CDR3nt: TGTGCCAGCAGTCCCCTCTTACAGGGAGTGAGCAATCAGCCCCAGCATTTT
CDR3aa: CASSPLLQGVSNQPQHF

abundance: NA
j_gene: TRBJ2-7
v_gene: TRBV6-1
d_gene: NA
CDR3nt: TGTGCCAGCAGTGAACCAGGGGTCTACGAGCAGTACTTC
CDR3aa: CASSEPGVYEQYF

abundance: NA
j_gene: TRBJ2-3
v_gene: TRBV7-8
d_gene: NA
CDR3nt: TGTGCCAGCAGCTTAGTCGGCGGGGCCACAGATACGCAGTATTTT
CDR3aa: CASSLVGGATDTQYF

abundance: NA
j_gene: TRBJ2-1
v_gene: TRBV7-2
d_gene: TRBD1
CDR3nt: TGTGCCAGCAGCTTAGAGGGGGCGGTCACCTACAATGAGCAGTTCTTC
CDR3aa: CASSLEGAVTYNEQFF

abundance: NA
j_gene: TRBJ2-1
v_gene: TRBV19
d_gene: NA
CDR3nt: TGTGCCAGTAGTATCTCTAATCCGTCCTACAATGAGCAGTTCTTC
CDR3aa: CASSISNPSYNEQFF

abundance: NA
j_gene: TRBJ2-1
v_gene: TRBV9
d_gene: TRBD1
CDR3nt: TGTGCCAGCAGCCCAGATCGACAGGGGTGGAATGAGCAGTTCTTC
CDR3aa: CASSPDRQGWNEQFF

abundance: NA
j_gene: TRBJ1-3
v_gene: TRBV10-1
d_gene: NA
CDR3nt: TGCGCCAGCAGTGAGTTTGGAGTTGTCTCTGGAAACACCATATATTTT
CDR3aa: CASSEFGVVSGNTIYF

abundance: once
j_gene: TRBJ2-7
v_gene: TRBV14
d_gene: TRBD1
CDR3nt: TGTGCCAGCAGCGATAAGGCGAGGGACAGGGGGACCTACGAGCAGTACTTC
CDR3aa: CASSDKARDRGTYEQYF

abundance: NA
j_gene: TRBJ2-6
v_gene: TRBV29-1
d_gene: NA
CDR3nt: TGCAGCGTTGAGGGCCCTGGGGCCAACGTCCTGACTTTC
CDR3aa: CSVEGPGANVLTF

abundance: once
j_gene: TRBJ2-1
v_gene: TRBV7-3
d_gene: NA
CDR3nt: TGTGCCAGCAGTCCAGACAGATACAATGAGCAGTTCTTC
CDR3aa: CASSPDRYNEQFF